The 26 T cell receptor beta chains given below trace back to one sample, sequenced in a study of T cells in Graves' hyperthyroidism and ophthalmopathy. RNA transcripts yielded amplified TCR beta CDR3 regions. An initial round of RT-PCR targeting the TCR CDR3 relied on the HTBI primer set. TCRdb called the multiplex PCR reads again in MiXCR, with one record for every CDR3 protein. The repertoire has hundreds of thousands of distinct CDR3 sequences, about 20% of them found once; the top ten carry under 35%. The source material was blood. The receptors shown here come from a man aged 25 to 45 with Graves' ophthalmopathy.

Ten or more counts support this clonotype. In DNA, the CDR3 is TGTGCCAGCAGCCCGGACGCAGGAACCTATAATTCACCCCTCCACTTT. Translation gives CASSPDAGTYNSPLHF. This sequence joins TRBV11-2 and TRBJ1-6; D ambiguous. Deletions cut 5 bases from V and 2 bases from J, with 13 bases between. The V gene's germline CDR1 is SGHAT and CDR2 FQNNGV. The CDR3 consists of 16 residues.

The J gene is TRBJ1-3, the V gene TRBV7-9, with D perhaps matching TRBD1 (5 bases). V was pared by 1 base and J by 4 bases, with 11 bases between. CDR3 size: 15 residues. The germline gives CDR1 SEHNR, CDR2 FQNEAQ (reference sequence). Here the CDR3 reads CASSLDGGAGNTIYF. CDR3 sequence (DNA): TGTGCCAGCAGCTTAGACGGGGGAGCGGGAAACACCATATATTTT.

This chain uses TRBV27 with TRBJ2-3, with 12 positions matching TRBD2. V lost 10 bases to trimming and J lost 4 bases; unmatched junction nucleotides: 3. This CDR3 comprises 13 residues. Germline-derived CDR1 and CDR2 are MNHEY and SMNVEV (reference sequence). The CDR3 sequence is CATRLAGADTQYF. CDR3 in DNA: TGTGCCACCCGACTAGCGGGGGCAGATACGCAGTATTTT.

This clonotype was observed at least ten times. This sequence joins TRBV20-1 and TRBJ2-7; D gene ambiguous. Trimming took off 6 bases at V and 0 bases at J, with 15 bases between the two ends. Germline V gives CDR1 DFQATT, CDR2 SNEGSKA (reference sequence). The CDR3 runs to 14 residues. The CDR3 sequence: CSAPDPFISYEQYF. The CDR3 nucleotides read TGCAGTGCCCCGGACCCCTTCATCTCCTACGAGCAGTACTTC.

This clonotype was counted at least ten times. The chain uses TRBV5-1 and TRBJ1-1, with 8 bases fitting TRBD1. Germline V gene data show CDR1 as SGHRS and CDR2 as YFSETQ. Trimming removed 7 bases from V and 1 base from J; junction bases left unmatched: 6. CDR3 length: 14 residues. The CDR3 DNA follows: TGCGCCAGCGGGACAGGTCCCGGGAACACTGAAGCTTTCTTT. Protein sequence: CASGTGPGNTEAFF.

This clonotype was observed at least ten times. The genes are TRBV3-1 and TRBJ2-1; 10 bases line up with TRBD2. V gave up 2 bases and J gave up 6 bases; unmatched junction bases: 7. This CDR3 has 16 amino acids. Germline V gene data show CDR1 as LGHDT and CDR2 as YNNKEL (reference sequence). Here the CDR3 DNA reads TGTGCCAGCAGCCAAACTAGCGGGATCCCCTCCAATGAGCAGTTCTTC. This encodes CASSQTSGIPSNEQFF.

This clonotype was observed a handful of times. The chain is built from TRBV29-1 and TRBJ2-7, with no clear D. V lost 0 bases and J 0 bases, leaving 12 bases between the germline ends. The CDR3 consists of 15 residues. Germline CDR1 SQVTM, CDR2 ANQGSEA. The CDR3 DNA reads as TGCAGCGTTGAAGATCAAGAAAGCAGCTCCTACGAGCAGTACTTC. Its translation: CSVEDQESSSYEQYF.

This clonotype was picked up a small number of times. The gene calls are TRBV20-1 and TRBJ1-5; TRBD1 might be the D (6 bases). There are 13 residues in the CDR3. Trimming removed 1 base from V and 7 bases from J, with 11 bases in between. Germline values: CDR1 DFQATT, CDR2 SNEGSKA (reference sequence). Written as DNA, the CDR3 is TGCAGTGCTAGAGTGACAGGAGAGCAGCCCCAGCATTTT. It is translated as CSARVTGEQPQHF.

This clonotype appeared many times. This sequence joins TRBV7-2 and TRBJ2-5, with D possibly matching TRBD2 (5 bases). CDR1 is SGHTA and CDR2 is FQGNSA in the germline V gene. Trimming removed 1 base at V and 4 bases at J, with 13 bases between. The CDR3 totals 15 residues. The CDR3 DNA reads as TGTGCCAGCAGCTTAGGCGAGGCCCGGGGAGAGACCCAGTACTTC. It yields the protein CASSLGEARGETQYF.

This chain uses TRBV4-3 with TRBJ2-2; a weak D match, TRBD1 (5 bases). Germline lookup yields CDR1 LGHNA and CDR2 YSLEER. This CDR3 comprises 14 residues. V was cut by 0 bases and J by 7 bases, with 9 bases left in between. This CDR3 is CASSQDRQGGELFF. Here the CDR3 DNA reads TGCGCCAGCAGCCAAGATAGGCAGGGCGGGGAGCTGTTTTTT.

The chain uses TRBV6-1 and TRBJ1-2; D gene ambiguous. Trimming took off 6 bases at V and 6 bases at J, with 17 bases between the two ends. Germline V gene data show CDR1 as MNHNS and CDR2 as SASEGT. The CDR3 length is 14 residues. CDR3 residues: CASSLGGVWDGYTF. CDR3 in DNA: TGTGCCAGCAGCCTCGGTGGTGTATGGGATGGCTACACCTTC.

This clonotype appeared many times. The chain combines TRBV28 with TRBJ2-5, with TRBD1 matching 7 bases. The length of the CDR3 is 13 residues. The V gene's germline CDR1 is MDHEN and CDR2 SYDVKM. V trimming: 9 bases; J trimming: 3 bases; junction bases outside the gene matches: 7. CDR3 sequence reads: CASLTGTEETQYF. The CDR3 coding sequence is TGTGCCAGTCTTACCGGGACAGAAGAGACCCAGTACTTC. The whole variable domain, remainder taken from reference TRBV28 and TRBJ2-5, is DVKVTQSSRYLVKRTGEKVFLECVQDMDHENMFWYRQDPGLGLRLIYFSYDVKMKEKGDIPEGYSVSREKKERFSLILESASTNQTSMYLCASLTGTEETQYFGPGTRLLVL.

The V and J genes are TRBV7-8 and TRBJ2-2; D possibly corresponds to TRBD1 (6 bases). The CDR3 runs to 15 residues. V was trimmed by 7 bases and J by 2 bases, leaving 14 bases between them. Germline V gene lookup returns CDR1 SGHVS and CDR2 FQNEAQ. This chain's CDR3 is CASTLIRGNTGELFF. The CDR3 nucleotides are TGTGCCAGCACTCTCATCAGGGGCAACACCGGGGAGCTGTTTTTT.

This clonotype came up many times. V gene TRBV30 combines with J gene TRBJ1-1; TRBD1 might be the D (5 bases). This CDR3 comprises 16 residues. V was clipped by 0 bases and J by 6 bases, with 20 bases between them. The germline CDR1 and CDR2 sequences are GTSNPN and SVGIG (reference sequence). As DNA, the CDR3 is TGTGCCTGGAGTGTGGGGGGACTTGGCGGGACCGCTGAAGCTTTCTTT. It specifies CAWSVGGLGGTAEAFF.

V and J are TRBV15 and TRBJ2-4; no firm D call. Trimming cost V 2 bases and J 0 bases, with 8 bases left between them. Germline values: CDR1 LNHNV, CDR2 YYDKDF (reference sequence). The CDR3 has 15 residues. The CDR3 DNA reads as TGTGCCACCAGCAGATCGAGCTTAGCCAAAAACATTCAGTACTTC. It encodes CATSRSSLAKNIQYF.

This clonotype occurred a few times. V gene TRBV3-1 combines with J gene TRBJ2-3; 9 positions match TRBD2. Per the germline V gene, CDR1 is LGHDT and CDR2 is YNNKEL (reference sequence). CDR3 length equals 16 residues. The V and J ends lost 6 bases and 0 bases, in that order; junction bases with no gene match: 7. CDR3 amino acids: CASRPTSGGSTDTQYF. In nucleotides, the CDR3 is TGTGCCAGCAGGCCGACTAGCGGTGGTAGCACAGATACGCAGTATTTT.

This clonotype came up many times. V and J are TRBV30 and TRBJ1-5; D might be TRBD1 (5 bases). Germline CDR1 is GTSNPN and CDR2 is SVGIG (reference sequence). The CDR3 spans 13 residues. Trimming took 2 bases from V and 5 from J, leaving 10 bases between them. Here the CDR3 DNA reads TGTGCCTGGAGTCGGGGGGAGGATCAGCCCCAGCATTTT. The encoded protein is CAWSRGEDQPQHF. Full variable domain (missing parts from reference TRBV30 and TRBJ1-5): SQTIHQWPATLVQPVGSPLSLECTVEGTSNPNLYWYRQAAGRGLQLLFYSVGIGQISSEVPQNLSASRPQDRQFILSSKKLLLSDSGFYLCAWSRGEDQPQHFGDGTRLSIL.

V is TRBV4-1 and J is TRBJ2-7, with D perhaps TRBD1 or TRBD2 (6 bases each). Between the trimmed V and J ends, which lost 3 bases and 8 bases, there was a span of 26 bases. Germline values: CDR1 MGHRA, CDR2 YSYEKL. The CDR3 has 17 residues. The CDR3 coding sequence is TGCGCCAGCAGCCAGAAAGGGGGGACACTGGGAGCTACGAAGCAGTACTTC. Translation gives CASSQKGGTLGATKQYF.

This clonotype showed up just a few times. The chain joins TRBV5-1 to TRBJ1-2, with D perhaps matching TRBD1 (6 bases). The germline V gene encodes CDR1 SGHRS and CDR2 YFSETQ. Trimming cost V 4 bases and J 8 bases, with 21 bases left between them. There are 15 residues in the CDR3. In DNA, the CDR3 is TGCGCCAGCAGCGAGATGGGACATCAAATGGAGGGCTACACCTTC. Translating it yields CASSEMGHQMEGYTF.

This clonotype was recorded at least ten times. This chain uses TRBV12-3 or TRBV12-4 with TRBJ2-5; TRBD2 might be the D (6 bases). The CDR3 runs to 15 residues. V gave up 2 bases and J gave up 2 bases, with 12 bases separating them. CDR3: CASSLMELAQETQYF. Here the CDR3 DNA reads TGTGCCAGCAGTTTAATGGAACTAGCTCAAGAGACCCAGTACTTC.

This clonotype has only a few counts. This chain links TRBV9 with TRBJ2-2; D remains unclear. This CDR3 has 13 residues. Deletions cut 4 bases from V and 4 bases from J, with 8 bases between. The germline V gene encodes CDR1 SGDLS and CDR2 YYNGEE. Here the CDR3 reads CASSPLSTGELFF. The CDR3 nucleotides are TGTGCCAGCAGCCCGCTGTCCACCGGGGAGCTGTTTTTT.

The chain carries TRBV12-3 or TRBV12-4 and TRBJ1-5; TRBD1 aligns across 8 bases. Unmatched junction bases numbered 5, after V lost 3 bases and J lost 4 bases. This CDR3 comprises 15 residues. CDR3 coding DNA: TGTGCCAGCAGTTTGGGACAGGTCGATAATCAGCCCCAGCATTTT. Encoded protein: CASSLGQVDNQPQHF.

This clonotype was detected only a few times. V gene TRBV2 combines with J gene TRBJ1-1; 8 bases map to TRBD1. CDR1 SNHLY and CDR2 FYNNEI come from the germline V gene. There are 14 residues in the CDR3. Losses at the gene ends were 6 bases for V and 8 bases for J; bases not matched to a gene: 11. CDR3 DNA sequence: TGTGCCAGCAGAGGGACAGGACAATCTTGGGAAGCTTTCTTT. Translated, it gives CASRGTGQSWEAFF. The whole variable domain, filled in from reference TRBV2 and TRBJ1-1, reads EPEVTQTPSHQVTQMGQEVILRCVPISNHLYFYWYRQILGQKVEFLVSFYNNEISEKSEIFDDQFSVERPDGSNFTLKIRSTKLEDSAMYFCASRGTGQSWEAFFGQGTRLTVV.

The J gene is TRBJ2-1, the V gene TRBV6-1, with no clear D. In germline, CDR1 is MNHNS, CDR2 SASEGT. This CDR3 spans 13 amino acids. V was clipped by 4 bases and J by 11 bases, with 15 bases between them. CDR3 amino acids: CASSGAPPGKQFF. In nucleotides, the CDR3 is TGTGCCAGCAGTGGAGCGCCCCCTGGTAAGCAGTTCTTC.

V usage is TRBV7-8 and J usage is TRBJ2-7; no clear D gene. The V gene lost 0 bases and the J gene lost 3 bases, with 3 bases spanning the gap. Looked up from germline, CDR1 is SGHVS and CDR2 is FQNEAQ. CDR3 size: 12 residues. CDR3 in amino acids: CASSLALYEQYF. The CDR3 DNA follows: TGTGCCAGCAGCTTAGCACTCTACGAGCAGTACTTC. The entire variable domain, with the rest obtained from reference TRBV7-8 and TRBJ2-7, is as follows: GAGVSQSPRYKVAKRGQDVALRCDPISGHVSLFWYQQALGQGPEFLTYFQNEAQLDKSGLPSDRFFAERPEGSVSTLKIQRTQQEDSAVYLCASSLALYEQYFGPGTRLTVT.

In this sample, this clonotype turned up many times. The CDR3 DNA follows: TGTGCCAGCAGCCCCGGGACAGGGTTCACCGGGGAGCTGTTTTTT. Its translation: CASSPGTGFTGELFF. V and J are TRBV7-2 and TRBJ2-2; 9 nucleotides line up with TRBD1. Germline V CDR1 and CDR2: SGHTA, FQGNSA. Trimming took 5 bases from V and 4 from J; bases not matched to a gene: 5. This CDR3 contains 15 residues.